Following are 18 T cell receptor beta chains from one sample sequenced in a study of blood T cell repertoires in COVID-19. TCRdb keeps only in-frame clones here, not all; method: immunoSEQ multiplex PCR. The data show fewer than 250,000 clones, 88% seen once. Source material: PBMCs or T cells enriched from blood (not recorded which). Receptor source: a woman in her 50s with acute COVID-19.

The chain recombines TRBV28 with TRBJ2-7; D call uncertain. The CDR3 runs to 13 residues. Trimming stripped 2 bases from V and 3 bases from J, with 8 bases between. Germline V gene data show CDR1 as MDHEN and CDR2 as SYDVKM. The DNA for the CDR3 is TGTGCCAGCAGTTTAATTTCAGTCTACGAGCAGTACTTC. It yields the protein CASSLISVYEQYF.

This chain links TRBV28 with TRBJ1-3; 11 bases align to TRBD1. Germline CDR1 reads MDHEN; CDR2 reads SYDVKM. Trimming at V came to 7 bases and at J to 7 bases, leaving 6 bases not matched to a gene. CDR3 size: 14 residues. DNA for the CDR3: TGTGCCAGCATGCCGGGACAGGGGGTCAACACCATATATTTT. Encoded protein: CASMPGQGVNTIYF.

V usage is TRBV4-1 and J usage is TRBJ2-1, with 7 nucleotides matching TRBD2. CDR1 is MGHRA and CDR2 is YSYEKL in the germline V gene. The CDR3 runs to 16 residues. V trimming: 0 bases; J trimming: 0 bases; junction bases outside the gene matches: 2. CDR3 coding DNA: TGCGCCAGCAGCCAAGAAGGCGGGGGCTCCTACAATGAGCAGTTCTTC. It translates to CASSQEGGGSYNEQFF.

V and J are TRBV24-1 and TRBJ2-5; 7 bases are shared with TRBD2. Germline trimming cut 0 bases from V and 0 bases from J; bases unmatched to any gene: 3. The CDR3 totals 16 residues. Germline lookup yields CDR1 KGHDR and CDR2 SFDVKD. CDR3 DNA: TGTGCCACCAGTGATTTGGGTGGGGGGGACCAAGAGACCCAGTACTTC. Its translation is CATSDLGGGDQETQYF.

The V call is TRBV28, the J call TRBJ2-4; TRBD2 matches 10 bases. CDR1 is MDHEN and CDR2 is SYDVKM in the germline V gene. The V segment lost 7 bases and the J segment 1 base; nucleotides outside the gene matches: 13. The CDR3 runs 18 residues. The CDR3 DNA reads TGTGCCAGCACCTTCTCTAGCGGGAGTATGAGGGCCAAAAACATTCAGTACTTC. It is translated as CASTFSSGSMRAKNIQYF.

This chain connects TRBV12-5 to TRBJ2-1, with 11 bases matching TRBD2. The CDR3 totals 18 residues. J lost 0 bases, V lost 3 bases, and 7 bases had no gene match. CDR1 and CDR2 (germline): LGHNT, FRNRAP. CDR3 amino acids: CASGFFSGRASSYNEQFF. The CDR3, as DNA: TGTGCTAGTGGTTTTTTTAGCGGGAGGGCCTCCTCCTACAATGAGCAGTTCTTC.

The rearrangement uses TRBV7-9 and TRBJ1-4; tentative D call: TRBD1 (6 bases). The CDR3 contains 15 residues. The V end was cut by 5 bases, the J end by 1 base, with 11 bases between. Germline CDR1 and CDR2: SEHNR and FQNEAQ (reference sequence). CDR3 DNA sequence: TGTGCCAGCAGCGCTCCGACAGGAACTAATGAAAAACTGTTTTTT. It codes for CASSAPTGTNEKLFF. Looking up the rest from reference TRBV7-9 and TRBJ1-4 gives the full variable domain: DTGVSQNPRHKITKRGQNVTFRCDPISEHNRLYWYRQTLGQGPEFLTYFQNEAQLEKSRLLSDRFSAERPKGSFSTLEIQRTEQGDSAMYLCASSAPTGTNEKLFFGSGTQLSVL.

This clone was observed a single time. The J gene is TRBJ1-2, the V gene TRBV18, with D unclear. Germline CDR1 reads KGHSH; CDR2 reads LQKENI. The V and J ends lost 2 bases and 1 base respectively, with 8 bases between them. The CDR3 contains 14 residues. The CDR3 protein is CASSPSSLNYGYTF. For the CDR3, the DNA is TGTGCCAGCTCACCATCCAGTCTTAACTATGGCTACACCTTC.

The V and J genes are TRBV5-1 and TRBJ2-2, with 9 bases that match TRBD2. This CDR3 comprises 13 residues. Germline V gene lookup returns CDR1 SGHRS and CDR2 YFSETQ. V shed 5 bases, J shed 6 bases, and the junction held 2 bases outside the gene matches. DNA of the CDR3: TGCGCCAGCAGAGCGGGAGGCCCCGGGGAGCTGTTTTTT. This translates into CASRAGGPGELFF.

This rearrangement joins TRBV27 to TRBJ1-1; D is undetermined. The CDR3 is 17 residues long. CDR1 and CDR2 from the germline V gene are MNHEY and SMNVEV (reference sequence). V was clipped by 5 bases and J by 1 base, with 20 bases between them. This CDR3 is CASSPGPLRHKNTEAFF. CDR3 sequence (DNA): TGTGCCAGCAGTCCGGGTCCCTTAAGGCACAAGAACACTGAAGCTTTCTTT.

The rearrangement links TRBV7-3 to TRBJ2-5; TRBD2 matches 7 bases. Germline lookup yields CDR1 SGHTA and CDR2 FQGTGA. V trimming: 2 bases; J trimming: 2 bases; junction bases outside the gene matches: 5. The CDR3 is made up of 15 amino acids. The CDR3 coding sequence is TGTGCCAGCAGCTTATGGGCTAGCGGTCAAGAGACCCAGTACTTC. Translated, it gives CASSLWASGQETQYF.

In nucleotides, the CDR3 is TGTGCCAGCTCAATTGGACAGGGGGCGCGATACGAGCAGTACTTC. Amino acid sequence: CASSIGQGARYEQYF. The rearrangement uses TRBV18 and TRBJ2-7; TRBD1 matches 11 bases. CDR3 length: 15 amino acids. Per germline, CDR1 KGHSH and CDR2 LQKENI. The V gene end was trimmed by 5 bases and the J gene end by 4 bases; junction bases not matched to a gene: 7.

The chain recombines TRBV9 with TRBJ2-3; 10 bases line up with TRBD2. V gave up 4 bases and J gave up 3 bases; unmatched junction bases: 8. There are 16 residues in the CDR3. CDR1 and CDR2 from the germline V gene are SGDLS and YYNGEE. The CDR3 region is CASSPTSGISTDTQYF. CDR3 DNA: TGTGCCAGCAGCCCCACTAGCGGGATTTCGACAGATACGCAGTATTTT. The variable domain in full, completed from reference TRBV9 and TRBJ2-3, reads DSGVTQTPKHLITATGQRVTLRCSPRSGDLSVYWYQQSLDQGLQFLIQYYNGEERAKGNILERFSAQQFPDLHSELNLSSLELGDSALYFCASSPTSGISTDTQYFGPGTRLTVL.

The chain has TRBV5-1 and TRBJ2-4; a possible D gene is TRBD2 (6 bases). Deletions cut 0 bases from V and 3 bases from J, with 7 bases between. The CDR3 spans 14 residues. Looked up from germline, CDR1 is SGHRS and CDR2 is YFSETQ. The DNA for the CDR3 is TGCGCCAGCAGCTTGGTAGCGGACAAAAACATTCAGTACTTC. Translation gives CASSLVADKNIQYF. Full variable domain (remainder filled in from reference TRBV5-1 and TRBJ2-4): KAGVTQTPRYLIKTRGQQVTLSCSPISGHRSVSWYQQTPGQGLQFLFEYFSETQRNKGNFPGRFSGRQFSNSRSEMNVSTLELGDSALYLCASSLVADKNIQYFGAGTRLSVL.

The J gene is TRBJ1-1, the V gene TRBV28; TRBD1 matches 10 bases. Germline CDR1 is MDHEN and CDR2 is SYDVKM. This CDR3 is built from 17 residues. V shed 0 bases, J shed 1 base, and the junction held 5 bases outside the gene matches. The CDR3 bases are TGTGCCAGCAGTTTATGGGGACAGGGGAAAGGGAACACTGAAGCTTTCTTT. This translates into CASSLWGQGKGNTEAFF.

This clone was observed a few times. The gene calls are TRBV7-3 and TRBJ2-2, with 13 bases fitting TRBD2. With V trimmed by 5 bases and J by 7 bases, 10 bases remained unmatched. The CDR3 is 17 residues long. Looked up from germline, CDR1 is SGHTA and CDR2 is FQGTGA. The CDR3 loop is CASSPGLAGDFNGELFF. The CDR3 bases are TGTGCCAGCAGCCCTGGACTAGCGGGAGATTTCAACGGGGAGCTGTTTTTT. Drawing the rest from reference TRBV7-3 and TRBJ2-2, the complete variable domain is GAGVSQTPSNKVTEKGKYVELRCDPISGHTALYWYRQSLGQGPEFLIYFQGTGAADDSGLPNDRFFAVRPEGSVSTLKIQRTERGDSAVYLCASSPGLAGDFNGELFFGEGSRLTVL.

The chain couples TRBV5-1 to TRBJ2-3; D remains ambiguous. Between the trimmed V and J ends, which lost 2 bases and 3 bases, there was a span of 7 bases. Germline-derived CDR1 and CDR2 are SGHRS and YFSETQ. This CDR3 region has 13 residues. Here the CDR3 reads CASSFGLTDTQYF. The CDR3 DNA reads as TGCGCCAGCAGCTTTGGGCTTACAGATACGCAGTATTTT.

J is TRBJ1-1 and V is TRBV19, with a tentative D call TRBD1 (5 bases). The germline V gene has CDR1 LNHDA and CDR2 SQIVND (reference sequence). V was clipped by 5 bases and J by 1 base, with 14 bases between them. The length of the CDR3 is 15 residues. The CDR3: CASSRLGLGNTEAFF. The CDR3 coding sequence is TGTGCCAGTAGTCGCTTGGGACTGGGGAACACTGAAGCTTTCTTT. Complete variable domain (other parts from reference TRBV19 and TRBJ1-1): DGGITQSPKYLFRKEGQNVTLSCEQNLNHDAMYWYRQDPGQGLRLIYYSQIVNDFQKGDIAEGYSVSREKKESFPLTVTSAQKNPTAFYLCASSRLGLGNTEAFFGQGTRLTVV.